This passage covers 7 T cell receptor beta chains from one sample sequenced in a study of shared clonotypes between healthy human individuals. Here immunoSEQ multiplex PCR was the method, and the copy in TCRdb shows in-frame clones only, minus some. The repertoire consists of approximately 470,000 clones, with around 73% occurring once and the leading ten covering 12%. Sequenced: PBMCs. The receptor source for this set is a middle-aged woman in good health. Some clones in this sample may be carry-over from other donors' samples.

The chain joins TRBV7-3 to TRBJ2-2; possible D gene TRBD1, 5 bases. The germline V gene has CDR1 SGHTA and CDR2 FQGTGA. The CDR3 runs 14 residues. V dropped 5 bases and J dropped 3 bases, with 10 bases sitting between them. The CDR3 nucleotides are TGTGCCAGCAGCGCGGCAGGGTACACCGGGGAGCTGTTTTTT. This translates into CASSAAGYTGELFF.

The J gene is TRBJ2-3, the V gene TRBV7-6, with a possible D match to TRBD2 (6 bases). CDR3 length equals 16 residues. Germline V gene lookup returns CDR1 SGHVS and CDR2 FNYEAQ. The V and J ends lost 0 bases and 2 bases respectively, with 12 bases between them. The CDR3, as DNA: TGTGCCAGCAGCTTAGCCCTTGGGGGGTCCACAGATACGCAGTATTTT. It encodes CASSLALGGSTDTQYF. The variable domain in full, completed from reference TRBV7-6 and TRBJ2-3, reads GAGVSQSPRYKVTKRGQDVALRCDPISGHVSLYWYRQALGQGPEFLTYFNYEAQQDKSGLPNDRFSAERPEGSISTLTIQRTEQRDSAMYRCASSLALGGSTDTQYFGPGTRLTVL.

A word on this clone: This may be a read error, as it is one base from a much larger clone. The chain employs TRBV7-8 and TRBJ1-4, with D perhaps matching TRBD1 (6 bases). Per germline, CDR1 SGHVS and CDR2 FQNEAQ. The CDR3 consists of 16 residues. CDR3 coding DNA: TGTGCCGGCAGCTTGGGGGCAGGGAGGGCTAATGAAAAACTGTTTTTT. This encodes CAGSLGAGRANEKLFF.

About this clone: The CDR3 ends on some other residue instead of the conserved phenylalanine or tryptophan, so this is likely a read error. The chain employs TRBV30 and TRBJ1-5; D ambiguous. Germline lookup yields CDR1 GTSNPN and CDR2 SVGIG (reference sequence). The CDR3 covers 13 residues. Trimming took 1 base from V and 2 from J, leaving 6 bases between them. The CDR3, as DNA: TGTGCCTGGAGTGGATTTGGCAATCAGCCCCAGCATCTT. Its protein product is CAWSGFGNQPQHL.

The rearrangement links TRBV5-6 to TRBJ2-3, with unresolved D. Germline loops: CDR1 SGHDT, CDR2 YYEEEE. The CDR3 is 13 amino acids. Trimming left V 3 bases short and J 0 bases short, with 5 bases between. The CDR3 spells CASSSPSTDTQYF. The CDR3 DNA reads TGTGCCAGCAGCTCCCCAAGCACAGATACGCAGTATTTT.

J is TRBJ1-5 and V is TRBV6-6; D is undetermined. CDR1 MNHNY and CDR2 SVGAGI come from the germline V gene (reference sequence). The germline V and J ends were trimmed by 6 bases and 6 bases, with 12 bases remaining between them. The CDR3 extends over 13 amino acids. Written as DNA, the CDR3 is TGTGCCAGCAGCACCCTCCGGGGTCAGCCCCAGCATTTT. Its translation is CASSTLRGQPQHF.

This sequence joins TRBV10-3 and TRBJ2-2; D is undetermined. The CDR3 has 16 amino acids. V lost 0 bases and J lost 1, with 9 bases in between. Germline CDR1 reads ENHRY; CDR2 reads SYGVKD. CDR3: CAISESRTVNTGELFF. The CDR3, as DNA: TGTGCCATCAGTGAGTCACGAACGGTGAACACCGGGGAGCTGTTTTTT.